Listed below are T cell receptor beta chains from one sample, sequenced in a study of T-cell memory formation after mild COVID-19. TCRdb fed the 5' RACE reads into MiXCR, producing one record per CDR3 protein. The repertoire consists of approximately 400,000 distinct CDR3 sequences, with roughly a quarter occurring once and the leading ten covering about 8.7%. The sample taken for sequencing was PBMCs or a T cell subset sorted from them (not recorded which). The receptor set was obtained from an adult woman who had mild COVID-19 (a few samples of this study predate the infection). Cell type and time point are not known. Each CDR3 is given with its conserved first and last residue. D genes are given only for firm matches. Clone size appears in some rows only: once, few, many, or a class for an expanded clone.

>TRBV7-3|TRBD1|-|TRBJ2-5
TGTGCCAGCAGCTCCCAGGGGGCCCAGTACTTC
CASSSQGAQYF
>TRBV7-2|TRBD2|-|TRBJ2-1
TGTGCCAGCAGTTTTTCTAGCGGGAGCTTCACCTACAATGAGCAGTTCTTC
CASSFSSGSFTYNEQFF
>TRBV7-2|TRBD1|-|TRBJ2-1
TGTGCCAGCAGCTTAGTAGGGGGGACAGGGGCGTTCGAGCAGTTCTTC
CASSLVGGTGAFEQFF
>TRBV7-3|TRBD2|-|TRBJ2-3
TGTGCCAGCAGCTTAACAGCGGGAGGTCTTGCAGATACGCAGTATTTT
CASSLTAGGLADTQYF
>TRBV30|-|-|TRBJ2-1
TGTGCCTGGAGTGTTCAACGAAACGAGCAGTTCTTC
CAWSVQRNEQFF
>TRBV2|-|-|TRBJ2-5
TGTGCCAGCAGTGGGGGGACGGGGCAAGAGACCCAGTACTTC
CASSGGTGQETQYF
>TRBV29-1|TRBD1|few|TRBJ1-2
TGCAGCGTTGAGCAGGGGGGCGGCTACACCTTC
CSVEQGGGYTF
>TRBV4-3|TRBD2|many|TRBJ2-7
TGCGCCAGCAGCCAGTCCGGACTAGCGGGAGGCGAAGAGCAGTACTTC
CASSQSGLAGGEEQYF
>TRBV12-3/TRBV12-4|-|-|TRBJ2-1
TGTGCCAGCAGAAACAGGGCGAGTGATGAGCAGTTCTTC
CASRNRASDEQFF
>TRBV7-7|-|-|TRBJ2-7
TGTGCTAGCAGCTTTCGGCTAGCCCCCTACGAGCAGTACTTC
CASSFRLAPYEQYF
>TRBV7-8|-|-|TRBJ2-1
TGTGCCAGCAGCTTAGGAGTAGGAGCGATCTACAATGAGCAGTTCTTC
CASSLGVGAIYNEQFF
>TRBV3-1|TRBD1|few|TRBJ1-1
TGTGCCAGCAGCCAAGACGGACAGGGGGGAGCTTTCTTT
CASSQDGQGGAFF
>TRBV5-1|TRBD1|few|TRBJ2-1
TGCGCCAGCAGCTTGGGACAGGGGGCAGGGGGCGATGAGCAGTTCTTC
CASSLGQGAGGDEQFF
>TRBV7-9|TRBD2|-|TRBJ2-2
TGTGCCAGCTCGCGGACTAGCGGAGACACCGGGGAGCTGTTTTTT
CASSRTSGDTGELFF